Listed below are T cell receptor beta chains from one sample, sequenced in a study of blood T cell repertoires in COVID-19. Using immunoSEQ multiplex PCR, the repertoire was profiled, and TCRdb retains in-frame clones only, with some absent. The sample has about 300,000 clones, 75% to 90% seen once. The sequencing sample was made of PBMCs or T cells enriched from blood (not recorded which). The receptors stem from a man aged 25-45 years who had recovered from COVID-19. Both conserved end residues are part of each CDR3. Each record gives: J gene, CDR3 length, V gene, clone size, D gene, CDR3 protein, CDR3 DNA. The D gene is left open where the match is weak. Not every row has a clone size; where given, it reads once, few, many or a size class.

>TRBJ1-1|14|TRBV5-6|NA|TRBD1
CASSWDRGNTEAFF
TGTGCCAGCAGCTGGGACAGGGGGAACACTGAAGCTTTCTTT
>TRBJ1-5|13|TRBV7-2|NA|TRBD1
CASSSTGVQPQHF
TGTGCCAGCAGCTCAACAGGGGTCCAGCCCCAGCATTTT
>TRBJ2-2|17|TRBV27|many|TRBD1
CASSPRTGSIASGELFF
TGTGCCAGCAGTCCCCGGACAGGGTCAATCGCTTCAGGGGAGCTGTTTTTT
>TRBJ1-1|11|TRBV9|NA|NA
CASSLSGRAFF
TGTGCCAGCAGCCTCTCAGGGAGGGCTTTCTTT
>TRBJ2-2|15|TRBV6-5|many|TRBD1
CASSPRGRVTGELFF
TGTGCCAGCAGTCCGAGGGGGCGGGTAACCGGGGAGCTGTTTTTT
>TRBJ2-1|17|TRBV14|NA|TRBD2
CASSLRLAGVYYNEQFF
TGTGCCAGCAGCCTCCGACTAGCGGGGGTTTACTACAATGAGCAGTTCTTC
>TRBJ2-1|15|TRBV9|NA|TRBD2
CASSGLAGGINEQFF
TGTGCCAGCAGCGGGTTAGCGGGCGGGATCAATGAGCAGTTCTTC
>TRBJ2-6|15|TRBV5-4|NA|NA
CASSLDRAGANVLTF
TGTGCCAGCAGCTTGGACCGGGCTGGGGCCAACGTCCTGACTTTC
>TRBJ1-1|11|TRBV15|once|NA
CATRQNTEAFF
TGTGCCACCAGACAAAACACTGAAGCTTTCTTT
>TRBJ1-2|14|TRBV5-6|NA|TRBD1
CASSGKGQNYGYTF
TGTGCCAGCAGCGGCAAGGGACAGAACTATGGCTACACCTTC
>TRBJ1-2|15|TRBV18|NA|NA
CASSPGMGPHWGYTF
TGTGCCAGCTCACCGGGTATGGGCCCACACTGGGGCTACACCTTC
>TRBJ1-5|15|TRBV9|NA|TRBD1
CASSVSGQINQPQHF
TGTGCCAGCAGCGTCTCGGGACAGATCAATCAGCCCCAGCATTTT
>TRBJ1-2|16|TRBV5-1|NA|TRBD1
CASSFETGQGTYGYTF
TGCGCCAGCAGTTTCGAAACGGGACAGGGCACCTATGGCTACACCTTC
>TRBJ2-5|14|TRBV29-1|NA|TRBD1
CSVVRDRYTETQYF
TGCAGCGTTGTTAGGGACAGGTACACAGAGACCCAGTACTTC
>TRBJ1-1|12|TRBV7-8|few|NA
CASSLSGFEAFF
TGTGCCAGCAGCTTATCCGGGTTTGAAGCTTTCTTT
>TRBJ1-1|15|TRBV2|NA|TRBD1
CASRIQGESSTEAFF
TGTGCCAGCAGAATTCAGGGGGAGAGTAGCACTGAAGCTTTCTTT
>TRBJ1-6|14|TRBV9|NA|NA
CASSVGPKDSPLHF
TGTGCCAGCAGCGTTGGCCCGAAAGATTCACCCCTCCACTTT
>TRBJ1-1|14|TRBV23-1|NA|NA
CASTFNRREKRAFF
TGCGCCAGCACTTTCAATCGGAGAGAAAAGAGGGCTTTCTTT
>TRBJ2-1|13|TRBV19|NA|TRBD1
CASSSGQGDEQFF
TGTGCCAGTAGTAGCGGACAGGGCGATGAGCAGTTCTTC
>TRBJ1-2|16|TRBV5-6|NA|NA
CASSLAGRRVNYGYTF
TGTGCCAGCAGCTTGGCCGGCAGGCGCGTTAATTATGGCTACACCTTC
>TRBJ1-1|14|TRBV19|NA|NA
CASSMGPGNTEAFF
TGTGCCAGTAGTATGGGTCCGGGGAACACTGAAGCTTTCTTT
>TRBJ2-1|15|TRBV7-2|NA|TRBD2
CASSRTSGGHGEQFF
TGTGCCAGCAGCCGGACTAGCGGGGGACACGGTGAGCAGTTCTTC
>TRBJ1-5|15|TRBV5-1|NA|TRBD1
CASSLETGGNQPQHF
TGCGCCAGCAGCTTGGAGACAGGGGGCAATCAGCCCCAGCATTTT
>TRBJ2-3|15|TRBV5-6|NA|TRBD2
CASSSSGGASDTQYF
TGTGCCAGCAGCTCTAGCGGGGGGGCGTCAGATACGCAGTATTTT
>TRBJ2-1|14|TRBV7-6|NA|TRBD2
CASTPGGFYNEQFF
TGTGCCAGCACCCCGGGGGGGTTTTACAATGAGCAGTTCTTC
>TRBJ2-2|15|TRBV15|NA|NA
CATRPGGINTGELFF
TGTGCCACCAGACCGGGGGGCATCAACACCGGGGAGCTGTTTTTT
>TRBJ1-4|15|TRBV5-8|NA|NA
CASSQGHGPFEKLFF
TGTGCCAGCAGCCAGGGACACGGACCATTTGAAAAACTGTTTTTT
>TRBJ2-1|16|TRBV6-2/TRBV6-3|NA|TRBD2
CASSYHGLAGYNEQFF
TGTGCCAGCAGTTACCACGGACTAGCGGGTTACAATGAGCAGTTCTTC
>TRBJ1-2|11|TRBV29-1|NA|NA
CSVVQGYGYTF
TGCAGCGTTGTGCAGGGGTATGGCTACACCTTC
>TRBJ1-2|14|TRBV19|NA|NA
CASSISTRNYGYTF
TGTGCCAGTAGTATCTCCACCAGGAACTATGGCTACACCTTC
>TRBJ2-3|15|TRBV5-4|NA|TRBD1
CASSLAGTGPDTQYF
TGTGCCAGCAGCTTGGCCGGGACAGGGCCAGATACGCAGTATTTT
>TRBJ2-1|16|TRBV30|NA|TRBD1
CAWSDRGRRPYNEQFF
TGTGCCTGGAGTGACAGGGGGCGTAGGCCCTACAATGAGCAGTTCTTC
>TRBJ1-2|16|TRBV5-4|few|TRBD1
CASSPGLGTGNYGYTF
TGTGCCAGCAGCCCGGGGTTAGGGACAGGGAACTATGGCTACACCTTC
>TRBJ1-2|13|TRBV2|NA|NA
CASSSDLGGGYTF
TGTGCCAGCAGTTCGGACTTAGGTGGCGGCTACACCTTC
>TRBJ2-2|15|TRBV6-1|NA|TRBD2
CARSEEAGGPGELFF
TGTGCCCGCAGTGAAGAAGCGGGGGGGCCCGGGGAGCTGTTTTTT
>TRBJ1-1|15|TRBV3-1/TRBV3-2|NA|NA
CASSQLTRGNTEAFF
TGTGCCAGCAGCCAACTGACCCGAGGGAACACTGAAGCTTTCTTT
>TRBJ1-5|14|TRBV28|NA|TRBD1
CASSPGQLNQPQHF
TGTGCCAGCAGCCCGGGACAGTTGAATCAGCCCCAGCATTTT
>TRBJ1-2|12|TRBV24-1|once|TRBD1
CATSTGNYGYTF
TGTGCCACCTCGACAGGGAACTATGGCTACACCTTC
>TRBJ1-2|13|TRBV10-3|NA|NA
CAISVGEVYGYTF
TGTGCCATCAGTGTAGGGGAGGTCTATGGCTACACCTTC
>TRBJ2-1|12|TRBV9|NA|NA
CASGGPYNEQFF
TGTGCCAGCGGGGGCCCCTACAATGAGCAGTTCTTC
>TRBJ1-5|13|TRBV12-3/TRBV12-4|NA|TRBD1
CASRGQPNQPQHF
TGTGCCAGCAGGGGACAGCCTAATCAGCCCCAGCATTTT